The T cell receptor beta chain described here comes from a study of blood T cell repertoires in COVID-19. The CDR3 consists of 12 residues. Trimming at V came to 7 bases and at J to 11 bases, leaving 10 bases not matched to a gene. Per germline, CDR1 MNHEY and CDR2 SVGAGI. Assay: immunoSEQ multiplex PCR; the TCRdb copy retains only in-frame clones and omits some. The table records around 340,000 clones, roughly 85% of them present only once. Participants, 18 to 89 years old, spanned under 25 US areas. The gene calls are TRBV6-5 and TRBJ1-1, with TRBD1 matching over 7 bases. This TCR was sampled from a woman in her forties with acute COVID-19. The sequencing input was PBMCs or T cells enriched from blood (not recorded which). CDR3 bases: TGTGCCAGCACCAACGACAGGGTTGGGGCTTTCTTT. It specifies CASTNDRVGAFF.